The 6 T cell receptor beta chains below were found in one sample sequenced in a study of T cell changes during pregnancy in multiple sclerosis. Data came from immunoSEQ multiplex PCR; TCRdb stores just in-frame clones and leaves some out. The sample lists tens of thousands of clones; 93% were seen once. Sequences were derived from CD8+ T cells from peripheral blood mononuclear cells, sampled in the second trimester of pregnancy. The receptors stem from a female donor with multiple sclerosis, enrolled in a pregnancy study.

The J gene is TRBJ2-1, the V gene TRBV12-5; 10 nucleotides line up with TRBD2. The J segment lost 6 bases and the V segment lost 6 bases, leaving 8 bases of the junction unmatched. The CDR3 totals 15 residues. Germline CDR1 reads LGHNT; CDR2 reads FRNRAP. CDR3 residues: CASGFVASGSNEQFF. DNA for the CDR3: TGTGCTAGTGGGTTTGTGGCTAGCGGGAGCAATGAGCAGTTCTTC.

The rearrangement links TRBV27 to TRBJ2-7; 8 bases line up with TRBD2. This CDR3 has 15 amino acids. Trimming cost V 3 bases and J 0 bases; bases outside gene matches: 4. From germline, CDR1 is MNHEY and CDR2 SMNVEV (reference sequence). CDR3 protein: CASSLGSGVSYEQYF. The CDR3 DNA reads TGTGCCAGCAGTTTGGGTAGCGGGGTCTCCTACGAGCAGTACTTC.

This clone was detected only a few times. The rearrangement uses TRBV2 and TRBJ2-2; perhaps TRBD1 as D (5 bases). In germline, CDR1 is SNHLY, CDR2 FYNNEI. The germline V and J ends were trimmed by 3 bases and 1 base, with 9 bases remaining between them. The CDR3 runs to 15 residues. The CDR3 region is CASSEFTGNTGELFF. In DNA form, the CDR3 reads TGTGCCAGCAGTGAGTTTACAGGGAACACCGGGGAGCTGTTTTTT.

This clone was observed a single time. This chain links TRBV10-3 with TRBJ2-7; a possible D gene is TRBD2 (6 bases). Germline CDR1 and CDR2: ENHRY and SYGVKD. This CDR3 has 16 residues. The V end was cut by 3 bases, the J end by 6 bases, with 21 bases between. The CDR3 sequence: CAISDPPSGGGCEQYF. CDR3 DNA sequence: TGTGCCATCAGTGACCCCCCGAGTGGGGGAGGTTGCGAGCAGTACTTC.

In this sample, this clone turned up once. V is TRBV7-6 and J is TRBJ1-1, with TRBD1 matching over 8 bases. Trimming took 4 bases from V and 5 from J; bases not matched to a gene: 6. This CDR3 spans 14 amino acids. Germline CDR1 is SGHVS and CDR2 is FNYEAQ. CDR3 loop: CASSSRQGWTEAFF. CDR3 DNA sequence: TGTGCCAGCAGCTCCCGACAGGGGTGGACTGAAGCTTTCTTT.

V gene TRBV21-1 combines with J gene TRBJ1-5. TRBV21-1 is tagged as a pseudogene. This CDR3 region has 17 residues. The CDR3: CASSKERNVYSNQPQHF. The CDR3 bases are TGTGCCAGCAGCAAAGAGCGGAACGTTTATAGCAATCAGCCCCAGCATTTT.